Sequencing of this T cell receptor (beta chain) was carried out in a study of metastatic and nonmetastatic thyroid tumors. Overall study: For malignant and benign thyroid patients, tumor or nodule tissue and blood were the sources whose repertoires were compared.

Findings and limits, study-wide: In blood and tumor, TCR beta diversity was reportedly significantly higher in malignant thyroid tumors than in benign nodules.

Ahead of thyroid surgery, no patient had received treatment of any kind. Germline loops: CDR1 ENHRY, CDR2 SYGVKD. The CDR3 totals 14 residues. Trimming shortened V by 6 bases and J by 0 bases, and 11 bases separated the two germline ends. This clone was observed at least ten times. Its antigen is still unknown. With a much larger clone just one base away, this may be a read error. This likely comes from a read error, as the CDR3 has no conserved phenylalanine or tryptophan at its end. Authors' analysis steps: Built for papillary thyroid cancer, a distant-metastasis classifier drew on CDR3 differences across clinicopathological groups. Via MiXCR, TCRdb re-called the PCR reads. These V and J calls rely on TCRdb rather than the paper's analysis. The sample yields 9,000 or so clones, roughly 15% seen once.

This receptor was identified in a female donor with papillary thyroid cancer or a benign thyroid nodule (not recorded which). Some clones in this sample may be carry-over from other donors' samples. What was sequenced was blood. This chain links TRBV10-3 with TRBJ1-2; possible D gene TRBD1, 5 bases. The CDR3 sequence: CAISRDAANYGYTL. The CDR3 DNA reads TGTGCCATCAGCCGGGACGCTGCTAACTATGGCTACACCCTC.